This T cell receptor beta chain is drawn from a study of blood T cell repertoires in COVID-19. Study-wide context: COVID-19 samples, acute and convalescent, were from the United States, Italy and Spain. From T cells, B-cell-depleted T cells, or PBMCs came the material, which was cDNA or gDNA.

Trimming took 5 bases from V and 3 from J, leaving 10 bases between them. Germline V lookup: CDR1 SEHNR, CDR2 FQNEAQ (reference sequence). This CDR3 is built from 13 residues. This table comes from immunoSEQ multiplex PCR, and its TCRdb copy is limited to in-frame clones, with some not included. The sample records 150,000 to 200,000 clones, around 87% being singletons. The sequence was collected from a young man with acute or convalescent COVID-19. Specimen: peripheral blood. V usage is TRBV7-9 and J usage is TRBJ1-2; tentative D call: TRBD1 (5 bases). The CDR3 bases are TGTGCCAGCAGCCGTACGACAGACTATGGCTACACCTTC. This translates into CASSRTTDYGYTF.